At least ten counts were recorded for the clone carrying this T cell receptor (beta chain). These data come from a study of T cells in Graves' hyperthyroidism and ophthalmopathy. Study-level background: Peripheral blood draws took place at initial diagnosis, ahead of any treatment.

The source material, RNA transcripts, was used to amplify TCR beta CDR3 regions. In the first-round RT-PCR of the TCR CDR3, the HTBI primer set was used. TCRdb itself ran the multiplex PCR reads through MiXCR, one entry per CDR3 protein. The table lists roughly 550,000 distinct CDR3 sequences, about 16% of them singletons. CDR3 length equals 16 residues. CDR1 and CDR2 (germline): DFQATT, SNEGSKA (reference sequence). Trimming removed 3 bases from V and 3 bases from J; junction bases left unmatched: 11. Uncontrolled infections, other autoimmune diseases, pregnancy or lactation led to exclusion of patients. Thyroid ultrasound and orbital computed tomography, with clinical symptoms and serum thyroxine and TRAb, informed diagnoses. PBMCs were derived from about 9.1 ml fresh peripheral blood.

The specimen sequenced was blood. The chain recombines TRBV20-1 with TRBJ2-1, with 7 bases identical to TRBD2. The clonotype comes from a woman in her twenties or thirties with Graves' ophthalmopathy. The CDR3 bases are TGCAGTGCTAGTGTGGTTAGCGCGGGAGACTACAATGAGCAGTTCTTC. It is translated as CSASVVSAGDYNEQFF.